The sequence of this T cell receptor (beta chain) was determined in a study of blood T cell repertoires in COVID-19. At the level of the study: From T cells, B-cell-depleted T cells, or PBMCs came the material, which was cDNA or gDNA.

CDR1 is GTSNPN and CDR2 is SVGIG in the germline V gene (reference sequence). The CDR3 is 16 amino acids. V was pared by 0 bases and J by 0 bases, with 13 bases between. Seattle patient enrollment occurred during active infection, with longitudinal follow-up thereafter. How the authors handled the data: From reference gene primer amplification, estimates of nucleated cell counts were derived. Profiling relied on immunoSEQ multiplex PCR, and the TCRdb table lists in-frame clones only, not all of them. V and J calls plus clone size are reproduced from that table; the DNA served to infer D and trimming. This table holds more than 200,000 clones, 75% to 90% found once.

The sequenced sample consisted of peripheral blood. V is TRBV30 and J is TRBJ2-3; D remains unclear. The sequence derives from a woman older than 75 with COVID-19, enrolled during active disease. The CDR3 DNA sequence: TGTGCCTGGAGTGTACTATCAGTAGGAAGCACAGATACGCAGTATTTT. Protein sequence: CAWSVLSVGSTDTQYF. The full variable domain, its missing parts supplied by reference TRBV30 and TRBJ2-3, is SQTIHQWPATLVQPVGSPLSLECTVEGTSNPNLYWYRQAAGRGLQLLFYSVGIGQISSEVPQNLSASRPQDRQFILSSKKLLLSDSGFYLCAWSVLSVGSTDTQYFGPGTRLTVL.